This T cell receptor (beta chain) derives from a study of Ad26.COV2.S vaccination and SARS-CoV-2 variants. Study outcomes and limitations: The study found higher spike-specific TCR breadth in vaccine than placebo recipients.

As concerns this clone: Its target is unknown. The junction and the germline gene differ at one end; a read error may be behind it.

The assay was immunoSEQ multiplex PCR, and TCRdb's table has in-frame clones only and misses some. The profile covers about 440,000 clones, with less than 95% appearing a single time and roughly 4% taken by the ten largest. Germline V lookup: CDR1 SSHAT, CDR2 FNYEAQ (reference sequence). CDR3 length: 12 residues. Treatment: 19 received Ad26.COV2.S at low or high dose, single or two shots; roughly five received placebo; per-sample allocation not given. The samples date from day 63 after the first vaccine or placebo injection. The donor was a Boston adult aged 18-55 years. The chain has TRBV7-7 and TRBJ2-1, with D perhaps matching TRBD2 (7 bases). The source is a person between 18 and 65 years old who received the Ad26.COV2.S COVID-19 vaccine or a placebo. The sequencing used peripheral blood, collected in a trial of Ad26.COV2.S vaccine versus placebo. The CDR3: CASSLKGGEQFF. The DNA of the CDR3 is TGTGCTAGCAGCTTAAAGGGGGGGGAGCAGTTCTTC.